This T cell receptor (beta chain) emerged from a study of T-cell memory formation after mild COVID-19. Across the study: TCR clustering was largely donor specific. Regarding the study as a whole: Clones that got smaller from day 15 to 85 had even CD4/CD8, while clones growing later tipped toward CD4+.

Employing constant-segment primers, 5'RACE generated TCR alpha and TCR beta cDNA libraries bearing sample barcodes and UMIs. MiXCR, applied by TCRdb to the 5' RACE reads, yields one record per CDR3 protein. This sample has 300,000 to 400,000 distinct CDR3 sequences; under 30% occur once, and the top ten carry roughly 14%. The germline V gene has CDR1 ENHRY and CDR2 SYGVKD. The CDR3 is made up of 16 amino acids. V shed 0 bases and J 6 bases; nucleotides not matched to a gene: 7. With regard to this clonotype: Antigen unknown.

This receptor was obtained from an adult woman who had mild COVID-19 (a few samples of this study predate the infection). Cell type and time point are not known. J is TRBJ2-2 and V is TRBV10-3; the match to TRBD2 covers 7 bases. The sample was PBMCs or a T cell subset sorted from them (not recorded which). The CDR3 reads CAISESGGYTAGELFF. The CDR3 DNA is TGTGCCATCAGTGAGTCGGGAGGGTATACGGCCGGGGAGCTGTTTTTT.